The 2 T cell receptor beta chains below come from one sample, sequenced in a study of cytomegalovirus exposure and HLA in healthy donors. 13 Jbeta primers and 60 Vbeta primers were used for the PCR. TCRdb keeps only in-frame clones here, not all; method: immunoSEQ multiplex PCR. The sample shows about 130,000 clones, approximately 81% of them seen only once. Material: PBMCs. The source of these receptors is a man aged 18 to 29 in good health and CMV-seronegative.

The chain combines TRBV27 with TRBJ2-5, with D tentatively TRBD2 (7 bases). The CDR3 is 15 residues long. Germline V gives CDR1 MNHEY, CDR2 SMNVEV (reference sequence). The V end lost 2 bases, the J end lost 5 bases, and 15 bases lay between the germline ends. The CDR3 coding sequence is TGTGCCAGCAGTTTACTCGGGGGGCGCGTGGAGACCCAGTACTTC. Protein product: CASSLLGGRVETQYF.

The CDR3 here is CASSQSRAGGAEQFF. CDR3 nucleotide sequence: TGTGCCAGCAGCCAATCGAGAGCAGGGGGCGCCGAGCAGTTCTTC. The chain carries TRBV16 and TRBJ2-1; TRBD1 aligns across 8 bases. This CDR3 spans 15 amino acids. Trimming at V came to 0 bases and at J to 10 bases, leaving 8 bases not matched to a gene. Germline V gene sequence: CDR1 KGHSY, CDR2 FQNENV.